This T cell receptor (beta chain) was identified during a study of blood T cell repertoires in COVID-19. About the study: COVID-19 samples, acute and convalescent, were from the United States, Italy and Spain. T cells, B-cell-depleted T cells, or PBMCs supplied cDNA or gDNA.

V shed 6 bases, J shed 5 bases, and the junction held 10 bases outside the gene matches. From germline, CDR1 is MDHEN and CDR2 SYDVKM. CDR3 length equals 14 residues. In the original analysis: Nucleated cell counts were estimated from reference gene primer amplification. Here immunoSEQ multiplex PCR was the method, and the copy in TCRdb shows in-frame clones only, minus some. V and J calls and clone size are copied from that table; D and trimming were computed from the DNA. The sample lists over 55,000 clones, around 87% occurring once. The chain uses TRBV28 and TRBJ2-7; 7 bases align to TRBD1. Sequenced: peripheral blood. This clonotype was sampled from a man aged 45-65 years with active COVID-19. The DNA of the CDR3 is TGTGCCAGCAGCCAAACAGGGGTCCGGGACGAGCAGTACTTC. Translated, it gives CASSQTGVRDEQYF.